This is a list of T cell receptor beta chains from one sample in a study of PD-1 blockade in classical Hodgkin lymphoma. Assay: immunoSEQ multiplex PCR; the TCRdb copy retains only in-frame clones and omits some. The sample consists of 65,000 to 95,000 clones, about nine tenths of them appearing once. The sequencing here drew on peripheral blood mononuclear cells (PBMCs), taken at baseline. All receptors come from a human donor with classical Hodgkin lymphoma. CDR3s include the opening cysteine and the closing phenylalanine or tryptophan. D genes are given only for firm matches. Some rows have no size entry. The others give once, few or many, or a class for an expanded clone.

cdr3_length clone_size j_call d_call v_call cdr3_aa cdr3_nt
15 NA TRBJ2-3 TRBD1 TRBV4-1 CASSHGQGVADTQYF TGCGCCAGCAGTCACGGACAGGGGGTAGCAGATACGCAGTATTTT
16 NA TRBJ2-3 NA TRBV29-1 CSVVLGAGLDADTQYF TGCAGCGTTGTCCTAGGGGCAGGGTTAGACGCAGATACGCAGTATTTT
14 NA TRBJ2-4 TRBD2 TRBV10-1 CASSPSGRGNIQYF TGCGCCAGCAGTCCTAGCGGGAGAGGGAACATTCAGTACTTC
13 NA TRBJ1-1 TRBD1 TRBV29-1 CSVRTGVNTEAFF TGCAGCGTTCGGACAGGGGTGAACACTGAAGCTTTCTTT
16 NA TRBJ1-1 TRBD1 TRBV19 CASHRGTGTGGTEAFF TGTGCCAGTCATAGGGGGACCGGGACAGGGGGTACTGAAGCTTTCTTT
16 NA TRBJ2-3 TRBD1 TRBV5-4 CASSLEWDRGSDTQYF TGTGCCAGCAGCTTGGAGTGGGACAGGGGAAGTGATACGCAGTATTTT
18 once TRBJ2-3 NA TRBV1 CTSSPVRTSGRHTDTQYF TGCACCAGCAGCCCGGTGAGGACTAGCGGGAGACATACAGATACGCAGTATTTT
15 few TRBJ2-1 NA TRBV27 CASSLTRTTYNEQFF TGTGCCAGCAGTTTAACGCGGACCACCTACAATGAGCAGTTCTTC
14 NA TRBJ1-1 TRBD1 TRBV5-6 CASSVDRGRPEAFF TGTGCCAGCAGCGTGGACAGGGGGAGGCCTGAAGCTTTCTTT
15 NA TRBJ1-1 NA TRBV5-4 CASSRPGAVNTEAFF TGTGCCAGCAGCCGACCGGGGGCAGTGAACACTGAAGCTTTCTTT
13 NA TRBJ2-5 NA TRBV6-1 CASSGSGQETQYF TGTGCCAGCAGTGGCTCAGGGCAAGAGACCCAGTACTTC
17 NA TRBJ1-1 TRBD1 TRBV10-3 CAISEPYKGTGSAEAFF TGTGCCATCAGTGAGCCATACAAAGGGACAGGTTCTGCTGAAGCTTTCTTT
15 once TRBJ1-1 TRBD1 TRBV19 CASSIVGQGYTEAFF TGTGCCAGTAGTATAGTCGGACAGGGGTACACTGAAGCTTTCTTT
16 NA TRBJ2-1 TRBD2 TRBV7-2 CASSARIIAGGNEQFF TGTGCCAGCAGCGCCCGGATTATAGCGGGAGGCAATGAGCAGTTCTTC
15 NA TRBJ1-1 NA TRBV2 CASSERTGRSTEAFF TGTGCCAGCAGTGAAAGGACGGGGCGGAGCACTGAAGCTTTCTTT
13 NA TRBJ1-5 NA TRBV7-2 CASSDDAWQPQHF TGTGCCAGCAGCGACGACGCGTGGCAGCCCCAGCATTTT
13 NA TRBJ1-1 NA TRBV28 CASSFGLNTEAFF TGTGCCAGCAGTTTCGGCTTGAACACTGAAGCTTTCTTT
16 NA TRBJ2-7 TRBD2 TRBV4-1 CASSQGTSGSSYEQYF TGCGCCAGCAGCCAAGGGACTAGCGGGAGTTCCTACGAGCAGTACTTC
14 NA TRBJ1-1 NA TRBV6-5 CASSRPTPNTEAFF TGTGCCAGCAGCCGACCCACTCCGAACACTGAAGCTTTCTTT
16 NA TRBJ1-2 NA TRBV7-9 CASSHRRTHRHYGYTF TGTGCCAGCAGCCACCGAAGGACCCACCGTCACTATGGCTACACCTTC
13 once TRBJ2-7 NA TRBV5-4 CASSPGNPYEQYF TGTGCCAGCAGCCCCGGGAACCCCTACGAGCAGTACTTC
15 NA TRBJ2-2 NA TRBV5-5 CASNPGQMVTGELFF TGTGCCAGCAACCCCGGCCAGATGGTCACCGGGGAGCTGTTTTTT
15 NA TRBJ2-1 NA TRBV5-6 CASSYRSSSYNEQFF TGTGCCAGCAGCTATAGAAGCAGCTCCTACAATGAGCAGTTCTTC
13 NA TRBJ2-7 NA TRBV27 CASSLYQVSEQYF TGTGCCAGCAGTTTATATCAAGTCTCCGAGCAGTACTTC
14 NA TRBJ2-1 NA TRBV6-5 CASRPPGASSEQFF TGTGCCAGCAGACCCCCGGGGGCTAGTAGTGAGCAGTTCTTC
15 NA TRBJ2-7 NA TRBV7-8 CASSPHEYLTYEQYF TGTGCCAGCAGCCCCCACGAATACCTAACCTACGAGCAGTACTTC
15 NA TRBJ2-2 NA TRBV4-1 CASRIFGGEAGELFF TGCGCCAGCAGGATTTTTGGAGGGGAAGCCGGGGAGCTGTTTTTT
14 NA TRBJ1-1 NA TRBV5-8 CASSPWIEGAEAFF TGTGCCAGCAGCCCCTGGATAGAAGGGGCTGAAGCTTTCTTT
18 NA TRBJ2-2 NA TRBV4-3 CASSQGTDGTLNTGELFF TGCGCCAGCAGCCAAGGTACCGACGGGACCCTGAACACCGGGGAGCTGTTTTTT
16 few TRBJ2-1 TRBD1 TRBV15 CATRKNRGMAYNEQFF TGTGCCACCAGAAAAAACAGGGGGATGGCCTACAATGAGCAGTTCTTC